This T cell receptor (beta chain) originates from a study of blood T cells in healthy people across ages. Study in general: Template switching caught about one barcoded beta molecule for each two T cells. Study-level findings and limits: CMV status of donors was unknown, possibly confounding expanded clonotype changes.

With a J-beta primer mix and a sample-barcoded 5' primer, a second PCR ran roughly 6 to 12 cycles. The yield of each sample was at least 3 million CDR3-containing paired-end reads. TCRdb fed the 5' RACE reads into MiXCR, producing one record per CDR3 protein. The data hold a few hundred thousand distinct CDR3 sequences, with roughly 27% observed a single time. The authors drew ten milliliters of peripheral blood from each donor. The germline V gene encodes CDR1 LNHDA and CDR2 SQIVND (reference sequence). The junction had 4 bases not matched to a gene; V was cut back by 4 bases and J by 3 bases. The CDR3 is 15 amino acids. In this sample, this clonotype turned up a few times. The antigen remains undetermined.

Material for sequencing was blood. The receptor was derived from a woman aged 65 to 85 in good health. V and J are TRBV19 and TRBJ1-4, with 8 bases lining up with TRBD1. The CDR3 reads CASSKTGGSNEKLFF. The CDR3 DNA reads as TGTGCCAGTAGTAAAACAGGGGGATCTAATGAAAAACTGTTTTTT.